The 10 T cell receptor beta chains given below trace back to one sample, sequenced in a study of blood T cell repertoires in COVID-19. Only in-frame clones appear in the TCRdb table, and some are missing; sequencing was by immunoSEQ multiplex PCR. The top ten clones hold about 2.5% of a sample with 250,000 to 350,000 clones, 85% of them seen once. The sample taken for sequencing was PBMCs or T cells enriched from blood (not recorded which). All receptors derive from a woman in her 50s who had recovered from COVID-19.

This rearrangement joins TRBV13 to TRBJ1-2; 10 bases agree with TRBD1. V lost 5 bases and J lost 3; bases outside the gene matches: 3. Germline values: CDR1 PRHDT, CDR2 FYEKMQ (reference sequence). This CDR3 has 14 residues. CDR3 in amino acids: CASSQGTGDYGYTF. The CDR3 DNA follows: TGTGCCAGCAGCCAGGGGACAGGGGACTATGGCTACACCTTC.

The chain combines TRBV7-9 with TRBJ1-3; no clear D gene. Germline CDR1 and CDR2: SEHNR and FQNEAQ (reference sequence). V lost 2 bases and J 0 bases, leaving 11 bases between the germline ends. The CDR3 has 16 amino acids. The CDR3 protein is CASSLTPAISGNTIYF. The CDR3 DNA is TGTGCCAGCAGCTTAACTCCCGCGATCTCTGGAAACACCATATATTTT.

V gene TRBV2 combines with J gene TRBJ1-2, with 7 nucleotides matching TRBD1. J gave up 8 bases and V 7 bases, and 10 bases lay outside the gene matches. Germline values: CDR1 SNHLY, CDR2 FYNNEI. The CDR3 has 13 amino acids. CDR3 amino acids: CASTRQGWGGYTF. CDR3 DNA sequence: TGTGCCAGCACCCGACAGGGTTGGGGAGGCTACACCTTC.

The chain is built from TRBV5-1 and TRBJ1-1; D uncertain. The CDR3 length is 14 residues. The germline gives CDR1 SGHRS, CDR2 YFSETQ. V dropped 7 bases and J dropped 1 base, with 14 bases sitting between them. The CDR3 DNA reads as TGCGCCAGCGGTCTTATCGGGGAGAACACTGAAGCTTTCTTT. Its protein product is CASGLIGENTEAFF.

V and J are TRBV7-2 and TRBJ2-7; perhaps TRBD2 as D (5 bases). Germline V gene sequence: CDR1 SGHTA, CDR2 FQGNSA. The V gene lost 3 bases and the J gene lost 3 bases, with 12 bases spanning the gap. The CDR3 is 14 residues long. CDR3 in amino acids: CASSFLALGYEQYF. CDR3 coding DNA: TGTGCCAGCAGCTTCTTAGCGTTAGGCTACGAGCAGTACTTC.

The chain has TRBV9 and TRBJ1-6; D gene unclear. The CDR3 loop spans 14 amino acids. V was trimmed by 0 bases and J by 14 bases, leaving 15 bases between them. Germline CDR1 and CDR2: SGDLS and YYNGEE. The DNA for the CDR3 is TGTGCCAGCAGCGTAGAACCGTCGAGCGGTGCCCTCCACTTT. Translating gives CASSVEPSSGALHF.

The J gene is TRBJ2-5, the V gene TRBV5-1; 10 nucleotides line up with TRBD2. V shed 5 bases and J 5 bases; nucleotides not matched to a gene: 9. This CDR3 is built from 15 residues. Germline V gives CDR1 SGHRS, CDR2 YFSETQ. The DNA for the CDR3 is TGCGCCAGCAGAACCGGGACTAGCGCCTATGAGACCCAGTACTTC. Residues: CASRTGTSAYETQYF.

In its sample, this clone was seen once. Written as DNA, the CDR3 is TGTGCCATCAGTGAACGAAGTCCCGGGGAGCAGTTCTTC. Protein product: CAISERSPGEQFF. The chain links TRBV10-3 to TRBJ2-1; D uncertain. This CDR3 has 13 residues. Germline CDR1 is ENHRY and CDR2 is SYGVKD. V dropped 3 bases and J dropped 10 bases, with 13 bases sitting between them.

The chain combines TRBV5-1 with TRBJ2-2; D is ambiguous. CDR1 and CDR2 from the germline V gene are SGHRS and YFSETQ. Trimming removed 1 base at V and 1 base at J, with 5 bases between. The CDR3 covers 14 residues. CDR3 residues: CASSLFRNTGELFF. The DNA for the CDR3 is TGCGCCAGCAGCTTGTTTCGGAACACCGGGGAGCTGTTTTTT.

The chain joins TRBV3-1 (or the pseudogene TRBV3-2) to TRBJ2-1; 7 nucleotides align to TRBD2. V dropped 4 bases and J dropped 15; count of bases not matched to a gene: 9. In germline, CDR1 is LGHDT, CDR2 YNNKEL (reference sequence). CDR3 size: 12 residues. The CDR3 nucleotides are TGTGCCAGCAGCCTCGGACTAGGCGTATCGTTCTTC. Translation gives CASSLGLGVSFF.